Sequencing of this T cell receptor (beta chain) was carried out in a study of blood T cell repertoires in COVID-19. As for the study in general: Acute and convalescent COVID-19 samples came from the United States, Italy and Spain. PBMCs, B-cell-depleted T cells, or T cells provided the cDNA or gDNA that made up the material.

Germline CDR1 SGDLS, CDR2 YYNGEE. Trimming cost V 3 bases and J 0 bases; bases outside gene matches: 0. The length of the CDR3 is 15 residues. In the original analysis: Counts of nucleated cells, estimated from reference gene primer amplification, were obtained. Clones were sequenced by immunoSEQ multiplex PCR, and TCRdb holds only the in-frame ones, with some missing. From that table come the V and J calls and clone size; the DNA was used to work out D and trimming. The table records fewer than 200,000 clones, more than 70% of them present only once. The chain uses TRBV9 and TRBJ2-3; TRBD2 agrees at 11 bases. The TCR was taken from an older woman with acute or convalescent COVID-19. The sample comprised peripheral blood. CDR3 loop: CASSASGGSTDTQYF. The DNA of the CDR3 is TGTGCCAGCAGCGCTAGCGGGGGGAGCACAGATACGCAGTATTTT.